This TCR beta chain was observed in a study of T cell changes during pregnancy in multiple sclerosis. From germline, CDR1 is GTSNPN and CDR2 SVGIG (reference sequence). The V and J ends lost 5 bases and 6 bases respectively, with 18 bases between them. The CDR3 sequence is 14 residues long. This table comes from immunoSEQ multiplex PCR, and its TCRdb copy is limited to in-frame clones, with some not included. Of about 110,000 clones in the sample, 90% to 95% were seen once. J is TRBJ2-3 and V is TRBV30; D is unclear. Material: peripheral blood, obtained in the third trimester of pregnancy. The sequence came from a female donor with multiple sclerosis, enrolled in a pregnancy study. The CDR3 coding sequence is TGTGCCTGGTCGATCAGGCCTCCGTCGGATACGCAGTATTTT. Its translation: CAWSIRPPSDTQYF.